This T cell receptor (beta chain) was retrieved from a study of T cell repertoires in cytomegalovirus infection. Study overall: Public TCR beta signatures were indicative of both CMV infection and a matching HLA type. Findings and limits, study-wide: Adding up the frequency of public TCR beta families identified people who carried CMV plus the relevant HLA. In two of eight donors, the top clonotype was HLA-C-restricted CMV-specific.

TCRdb reprocessed the reads with MiXCR, giving one entry per CDR3 protein. The sample consists of approximately 76,000 distinct CDR3 sequences, 3.5% to 4.5% of them appearing once. The sample holds many counts of this clonotype. Its antigen is unidentified. The germline V gene encodes CDR1 SGHTA and CDR2 FQGNSA. This CDR3 has 15 amino acids. The trim removed 4 bases at V and 4 bases at J, leaving 10 bases unmatched. This clonotype originated in a human donor in good health (CMV status not recorded). Some clones in this sample may be carry-over from other donors' samples. The sequencing sample was made of PBMCs. This sequence joins TRBV7-2 and TRBJ2-7, with 7 positions matching TRBD1. CDR3 in amino acids: CASSYGQPGGYEQYF. DNA for the CDR3: TGTGCCAGCAGCTACGGACAGCCAGGGGGTTACGAGCAGTACTTC.